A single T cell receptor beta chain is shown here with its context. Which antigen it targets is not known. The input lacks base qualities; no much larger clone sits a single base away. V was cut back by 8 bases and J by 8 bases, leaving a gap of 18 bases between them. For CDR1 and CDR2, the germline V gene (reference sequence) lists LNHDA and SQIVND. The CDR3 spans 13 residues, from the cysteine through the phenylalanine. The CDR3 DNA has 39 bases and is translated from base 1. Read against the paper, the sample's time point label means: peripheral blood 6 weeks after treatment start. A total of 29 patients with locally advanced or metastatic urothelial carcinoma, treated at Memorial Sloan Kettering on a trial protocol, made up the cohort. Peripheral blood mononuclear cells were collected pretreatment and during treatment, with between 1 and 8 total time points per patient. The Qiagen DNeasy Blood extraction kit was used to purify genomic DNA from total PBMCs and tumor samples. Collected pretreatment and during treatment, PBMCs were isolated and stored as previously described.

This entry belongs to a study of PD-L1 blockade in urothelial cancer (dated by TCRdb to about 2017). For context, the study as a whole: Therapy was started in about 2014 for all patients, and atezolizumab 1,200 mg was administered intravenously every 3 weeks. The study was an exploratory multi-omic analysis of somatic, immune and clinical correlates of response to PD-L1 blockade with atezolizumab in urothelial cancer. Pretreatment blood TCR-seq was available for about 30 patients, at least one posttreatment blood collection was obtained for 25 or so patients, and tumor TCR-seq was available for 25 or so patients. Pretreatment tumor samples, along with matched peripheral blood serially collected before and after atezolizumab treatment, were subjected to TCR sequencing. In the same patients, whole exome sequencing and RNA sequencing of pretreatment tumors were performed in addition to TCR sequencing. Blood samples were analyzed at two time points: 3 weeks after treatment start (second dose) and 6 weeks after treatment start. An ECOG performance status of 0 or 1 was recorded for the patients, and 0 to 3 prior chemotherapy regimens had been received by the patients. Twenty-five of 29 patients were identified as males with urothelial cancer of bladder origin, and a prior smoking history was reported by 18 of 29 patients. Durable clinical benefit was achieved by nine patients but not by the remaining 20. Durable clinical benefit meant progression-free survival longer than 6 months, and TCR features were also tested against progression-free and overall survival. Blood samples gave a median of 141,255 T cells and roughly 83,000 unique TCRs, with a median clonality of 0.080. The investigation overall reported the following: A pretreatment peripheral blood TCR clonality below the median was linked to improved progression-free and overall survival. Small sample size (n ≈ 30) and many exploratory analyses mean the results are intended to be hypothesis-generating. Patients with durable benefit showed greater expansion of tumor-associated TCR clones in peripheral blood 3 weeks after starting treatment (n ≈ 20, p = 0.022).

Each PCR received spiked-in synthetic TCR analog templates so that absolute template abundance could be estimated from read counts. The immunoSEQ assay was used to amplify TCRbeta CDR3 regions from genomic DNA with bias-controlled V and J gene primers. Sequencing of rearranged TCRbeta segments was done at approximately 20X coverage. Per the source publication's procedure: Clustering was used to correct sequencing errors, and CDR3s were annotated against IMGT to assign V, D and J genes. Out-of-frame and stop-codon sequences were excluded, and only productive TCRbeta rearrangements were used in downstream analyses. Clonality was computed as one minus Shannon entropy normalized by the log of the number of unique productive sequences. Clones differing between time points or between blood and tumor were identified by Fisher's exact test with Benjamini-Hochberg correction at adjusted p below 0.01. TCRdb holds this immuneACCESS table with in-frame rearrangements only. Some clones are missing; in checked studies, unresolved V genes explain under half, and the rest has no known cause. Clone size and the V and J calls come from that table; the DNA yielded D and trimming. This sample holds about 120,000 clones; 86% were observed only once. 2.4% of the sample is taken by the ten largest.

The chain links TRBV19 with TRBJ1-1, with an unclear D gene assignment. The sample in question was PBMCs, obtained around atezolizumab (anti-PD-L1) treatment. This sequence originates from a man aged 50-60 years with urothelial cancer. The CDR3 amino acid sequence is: CASEDRLSEEAFF. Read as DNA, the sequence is TGTGCCAGTGAGGATCGACTCTCGGAGGAAGCTTTCTTT.